This TCR beta chain emerged from a study of CD8 T cells in ankylosing spondylitis. Study-level findings and limits: Ankylosing spondylitis blood appeared to be characterized by a TCR beta motif of eight highly homologous variants. Disease-associated clones were reportedly significantly overrepresented in matched ankylosing spondylitis synovial fluid. Peripheral blood held disease-linked clones only at relatively low frequency, and these were CD8+.

The V end was cut by 1 base, the J end by 7 bases, with 9 bases between. From germline, CDR1 is SGHRS and CDR2 YFSETQ. CDR3 size: 13 residues. Quantitative 5'-RACE with molecular barcodes was used to make the TCR beta libraries. MiXCR, run by TCRdb on the 5' RACE reads, gives a single entry per CDR3 protein. The top ten clones hold roughly 8% of a sample with 250,000 to 300,000 distinct CDR3 sequences, over 15% of them seen once. In its sample, this clonotype was seen many times. No antigen is known for it. Sequences were obtained from blood, either unsorted or a sorted T cell fraction (not recorded which). The V and J genes are TRBV5-1 and TRBJ2-1; D gene ambiguous. This TCR was recovered from a male donor with ankylosing spondylitis or in good health (not recorded which). The CDR3 coding sequence is TGCGCCAGCAGCTTGATAGGATCAAATGAGCAGTTCTTC. Its translation: CASSLIGSNEQFF.